This record covers a single T cell receptor beta chain. What it recognizes is unknown. TCRdb independently ran MiXCR on the reads; one entry per CDR3 protein. The data show about 250,000 distinct CDR3 sequences, with approximately 17% seen just once and over 40% held by the top ten. The sample originates from a study of T cell repertoires in cytomegalovirus infection. About the research overall: CMV infection together with matching HLA type was indicated by public TCR beta signatures.

Regarding the study as a whole: Summed frequency of shared TCR beta families picked out CMV carriers who also had the relevant HLA.

Sequencing input: CD8+ T cells from PBMCs. The sequence derives from a human donor in good health (CMV status not recorded). Some clones in this sample may be carry-over from other donors' samples.

In DNA, the CDR3 is TGCAGTGCTAGAGATGAGTACAGCTATGGCTACACCTTC. This codes for CSARDEYSYGYTF. V is TRBV20-1 and J is TRBJ1-2; D is unresolved. Germline V gives CDR1 DFQATT, CDR2 SNEGSKA (reference sequence). Between the trimmed V and J ends, which lost 0 bases and 4 bases, there was a span of 9 bases. The CDR3 runs 13 residues.